The clone carrying this T cell receptor (beta chain) appeared once. What it recognizes is unknown. At one end, the junction sequence differs from germline, possibly due to a read error. As for the donors, each was a healthy bone marrow donor. It was with 60 Vbeta and 13 Jbeta primers that the PCR ran. The assay was immunoSEQ multiplex PCR, and TCRdb's table has in-frame clones only and misses some. The sample lists 150,000 to 200,000 clones, approximately 82% occurring once. The data were taken from a study of cytomegalovirus exposure and HLA in healthy donors. Germline CDR1 reads SGHDN; CDR2 reads FVKESK. CDR3 size: 14 residues. General study results and limits: It was likely that a cluster of highly shared sequence variants was a sequencing artifact.

The TCR originated in a woman aged 18-29 years in good health and CMV-seronegative. The V gene is TRBV14, the J gene TRBJ2-1, with D possibly matching TRBD2 (6 bases). The material sequenced was PBMCs. CDR3 region: CASSWISDYDEQFF. Written as DNA, the CDR3 is TGTGCCAGCAGCTGGATCTCGGACTACGATGAGCAGTTCTTC.